The next 18 T cell receptor beta chains were all read from a single sample in a study of T cells in Graves' hyperthyroidism and ophthalmopathy. Authors of the study amplified TCR beta CDR3 regions from RNA transcripts. An initial round of RT-PCR targeting the TCR CDR3 relied on the HTBI primer set. TCRdb itself ran the multiplex PCR reads through MiXCR, one entry per CDR3 protein. The table records roughly 740,000 distinct CDR3 sequences, about a sixth of them present only once. Sequencing was carried out using blood. The receptor set was obtained from a man aged 18 to 35 with Graves' hyperthyroidism.

The V gene is TRBV6-2 or TRBV6-3, the J gene TRBJ2-7; 9 positions match TRBD1. Germline CDR1 and CDR2: MNHEY and SVGEGT. The CDR3 length is 17 residues. The junction had 14 bases not matched to a gene; V was cut back by 5 bases and J by 3 bases. CDR3 nucleotide sequence: TGTGCCAGCAGTGGGCTTACAGGGGGCGGTGGAGTCTACGAGCAGTACTTC. As protein: CASSGLTGGGGVYEQYF.

J is TRBJ1-1 and V is TRBV20-1; perhaps TRBD1 as D (5 bases). V gave up 2 bases and J gave up 8 bases, with 15 bases separating them. The CDR3 totals 13 residues. Germline-derived CDR1 and CDR2 are DFQATT and SNEGSKA (reference sequence). In DNA, the CDR3 is TGCAGTGCTAGATTGCCGGGCCGGGGGGAAGCTTTCTTT. It yields the protein CSARLPGRGEAFF.

This clonotype was detected only a few times. The CDR3 is CASSQGFTDTQYF. For the CDR3, the DNA is TGTGCCAGCAGCCAGGGCTTCACAGATACGCAGTATTTT. The rearrangement links TRBV4-2 to TRBJ2-3, with D unresolved. V lost 3 bases to trimming and J lost 2 bases, with 6 bases between them. The CDR3 is made up of 13 amino acids. Germline V gene sequence: CDR1 LGHNA, CDR2 YNFKEQ.

The chain couples TRBV3-1 to TRBJ1-2; 7 bases are shared with TRBD1. The junction had 9 bases not matched to a gene; V was cut back by 4 bases and J by 4 bases. Per the germline V gene, CDR1 is LGHDT and CDR2 is YNNKEL (reference sequence). CDR3 size: 15 residues. The CDR3, as DNA: TGTGCCAGCAGCCCCCAGGACAGGCTCGGCTATGGCTACACCTTC. Translating it yields CASSPQDRLGYGYTF.

This clonotype was seen many times. V is TRBV20-1 and J is TRBJ2-5, with TRBD1 matching 8 bases. Losses at the gene ends were 5 bases for V and 5 bases for J; bases not matched to a gene: 7. The CDR3 extends over 13 amino acids. From germline, CDR1 is DFQATT and CDR2 SNEGSKA (reference sequence). The CDR3 DNA reads TGCAGTGCTCCGACCAGGGGGCGGGAGACCCAGTACTTC. This gives the protein CSAPTRGRETQYF.

This clonotype occurred many times. V and J are TRBV2 and TRBJ2-3; no firm D call. The CDR3 spans 11 residues. CDR1 is SNHLY and CDR2 is FYNNEI in the germline V gene. Trimming stripped 4 bases from V and 5 bases from J, with 4 bases between. The CDR3 here is CASSVEDTQYF. The DNA for the CDR3 is TGTGCCAGCAGTGTCGAAGATACGCAGTATTTT.

In this sample, this clonotype turned up many times. The chain recombines TRBV6-2 or TRBV6-3 with TRBJ2-1, with a weak D call TRBD1 (5 bases). CDR3 length: 14 residues. Germline lookup yields CDR1 MNHEY and CDR2 SVGEGT. The germline V and J ends were trimmed by 10 bases and 7 bases, with 20 bases remaining between them. The CDR3 DNA follows: TGTGCCACCCGGATAGTCAGGGTTGCGAATGAGCAGTTCTTC. Amino acid sequence: CATRIVRVANEQFF.

This clonotype was recorded at least ten times. J is TRBJ2-1 and V is TRBV24-1; D might be TRBD1 (6 bases). Trimming pared 4 bases from V and 8 bases from J, leaving 17 bases between. This CDR3 spans 15 amino acids. Germline V gene data show CDR1 as KGHDR and CDR2 as SFDVKD. The CDR3 spells CATSDPTGWVDEQFF. The DNA of the CDR3 is TGTGCCACCAGTGACCCCACAGGGTGGGTCGATGAGCAGTTCTTC.

This clonotype was detected ten times or more. The gene calls are TRBV27 and TRBJ1-1, with a weak D call TRBD1 (5 bases). Trimming cost V 6 bases and J 1 base, with 12 bases left between them. CDR3 length: 14 amino acids. Germline V CDR1 and CDR2: MNHEY, SMNVEV (reference sequence). The CDR3 region is CASRWGGGNTEAFF. The CDR3 DNA reads as TGTGCCAGCAGATGGGGGGGGGGGAACACTGAAGCTTTCTTT.

This clonotype turned up a few times. The chain couples TRBV4-2 to TRBJ2-2; D unresolved. With 0 bases removed from V and 2 bases from J, the gap between germline ends came to 10 bases. Germline CDR1 LGHNA, CDR2 YNFKEQ. This CDR3 has 16 amino acids. CDR3 in DNA: TGTGCCAGCAGCCAAGATGGCCAGGTCAACACCGGGGAGCTGTTTTTT. It yields the protein CASSQDGQVNTGELFF.

This clonotype showed up just a few times. The chain joins TRBV28 to TRBJ2-1, with a tentative D call TRBD2 (6 bases). The CDR3 runs 13 residues. The germline V gene has CDR1 MDHEN and CDR2 SYDVKM. With 6 bases removed from V and 7 bases from J, the gap between germline ends came to 13 bases. This chain's CDR3 is CASRASVRNEQFF. The CDR3 DNA reads as TGTGCCAGCAGGGCTAGCGTGAGAAATGAGCAGTTCTTC.

V is TRBV9 and J is TRBJ2-2, with 8 bases identical to TRBD2. J lost 3 bases, V lost 4 bases, and 5 bases had no gene match. Germline V gene sequence: CDR1 SGDLS, CDR2 YYNGEE. The CDR3 spans 15 residues. The CDR3 nucleotides read TGTGCCAGCAGCACGGGACTAGACTACACCGGGGAGCTGTTTTTT. Protein: CASSTGLDYTGELFF.

On this clonotype: Since a much larger clone is just one base distant, this may be a read error. Without the conserved terminal phenylalanine or tryptophan, this CDR3 likely stems from a read error. The rearrangement joins TRBV28 to TRBJ1-6; D uncertain. Trimming stripped 3 bases from V and 6 bases from J, with 9 bases between. The germline CDR1 and CDR2 sequences are MDHEN and SYDVKM. The CDR3 contains 14 residues. The CDR3 here is CASSFTDSNSPLHV. For the CDR3, the DNA is TGTGCCAGCAGTTTTACAGATTCTAATTCACCCCTCCACGTT.

This clonotype showed up many times. The rearrangement uses TRBV6-2 or TRBV6-3 and TRBJ2-5; D gene unclear. Germline loops: CDR1 MNHEY, CDR2 SVGEGT. The CDR3 loop spans 14 amino acids. V was trimmed by 2 bases and J by 2 bases, leaving 9 bases between them. Here the CDR3 DNA reads TGTGCCAGCAGTTACGGGCAGAATCAAGAGACCCAGTACTTC. Translated: CASSYGQNQETQYF.

The V call is TRBV18, the J call TRBJ1-2; D is ambiguous. CDR1 KGHSH and CDR2 LQKENI come from the germline V gene. Deletions cut 2 bases from V and 5 bases from J, with 15 bases between. CDR3 size: 15 residues. CDR3 sequence reads: CASSPNLGSPYGYTF. In DNA form, the CDR3 reads TGTGCCAGCTCACCAAATCTCGGCAGCCCTTATGGCTACACCTTC.

The chain couples TRBV19 to TRBJ1-6; 10 nucleotides match TRBD1. V shed 7 bases, J shed 6 bases, and the junction held 6 bases outside the gene matches. The germline CDR1 and CDR2 sequences are LNHDA and SQIVND (reference sequence). The CDR3 contains 15 residues. The CDR3 reads CASTTTGGINSPLHF. The CDR3 region has the DNA TGTGCCAGTACTACGACAGGGGGCATTAATTCACCCCTCCACTTT.

There are a few counts of this clonotype. The V and J genes are TRBV29-1 and TRBJ2-7, with 7 nucleotides matching TRBD1. CDR1 is SQVTM and CDR2 is ANQGSEA in the germline V gene. This CDR3 has 12 residues. CDR3 sequence: CSATGVGYEQYF. In DNA form, the CDR3 reads TGCAGTGCTACAGGGGTTGGTTACGAGCAGTACTTC.

This clonotype was recorded at least ten times. One end of the junction varies from germline; a read error may be responsible. The chain has TRBV20-1 and TRBJ2-7; 7 positions match TRBD1. This CDR3 has 15 amino acids. Germline V lookup: CDR1 DFQATT, CDR2 SNEGSKA (reference sequence). In DNA, the CDR3 is TGCAGTGCTGGACAATACAGGGGAGTGGTCTACGAGCAGTACTTT. Protein product: CSAGQYRGVVYEQYF.